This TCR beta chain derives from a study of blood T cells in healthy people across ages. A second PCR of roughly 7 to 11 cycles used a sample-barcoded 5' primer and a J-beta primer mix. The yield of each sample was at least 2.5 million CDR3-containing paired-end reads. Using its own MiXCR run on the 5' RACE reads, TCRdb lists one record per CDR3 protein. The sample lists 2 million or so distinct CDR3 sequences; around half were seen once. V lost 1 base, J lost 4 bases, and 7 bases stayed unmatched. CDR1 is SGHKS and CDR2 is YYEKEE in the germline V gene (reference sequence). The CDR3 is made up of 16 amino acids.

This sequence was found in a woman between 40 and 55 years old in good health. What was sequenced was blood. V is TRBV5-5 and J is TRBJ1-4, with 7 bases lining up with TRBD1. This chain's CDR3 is CASSLLGGQSNEKLFF. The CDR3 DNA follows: TGTGCCAGCAGCTTGCTTGGGGGACAGAGTAATGAAAAACTGTTTTTT.